The entry below describes one T cell receptor (beta chain). Its specific antigen is unknown. Base qualities are not recorded, but no much larger clone differs from it by a single base. This specimen comes from a study of blood T cell repertoires in COVID-19 (dated by TCRdb to about 2020). Regarding the study in general: Samples from collaborators originated in the United States, Italy and Spain and spanned both the acute and convalescent phases of COVID-19. The samples were drawn from two sources: the first 160 participants of the ongoing ImmuneRACE study, and 1,000 to 1,500 subjects contributed by 6 global collaborators. HLA class I and class II types, where available, came from metadata supplied by the sample provider rather than from assay-based typing. The material from the prospective study consisted of cDNA or gDNA derived from T cells, B-cell-depleted T cells, or PBMCs. A freely available public database, intended as a resource for researchers studying the immune response to SARS-CoV-2, is where the repertoires were released. Sample metadata almost always included a de-identified subject ID, COVID-19 status, age in years and sex. The dataset comprised deeply sampled blood TCRbeta repertoires from subjects exposed to, actively infected with, or recovered from COVID-19.

TCRbeta CDR3 regions were amplified from genomic DNA using the immunoSEQ Assay, a bias-controlled multiplex PCR. From the authors' description of their analysis: The number of nucleated cells in each sample was estimated from the amplification of reference gene primers within the assay. To quantify the absolute abundance of each unique TCRbeta CDR3 rearrangement, sequence reads were collapsed and filtered. For each sample, productive Simpson clonality was calculated as the square root of Simpson's diversity index across productive rearrangements. TCRdb provides this immuneACCESS table in a form limited to in-frame rearrangements. Some clones are lacking; in checked studies, under half of them reflect an unresolved V gene, and why the rest are absent is not known. That table furnishes V, J and clone size, whereas the DNA furnished D and trimming. In this sample the table shows about 75,000 clones, more than 65% of which occur a single time. The ten largest clones take up about 5.4% of the sample.

The collaborating institutions used their own protocols to collect whole blood in K2EDTA tubes. For TCRbeta analysis, collaborators shipped samples as frozen whole blood, isolated PBMCs, or DNA extracted from either of those sample types. The study at large found these results: The quantity of clinical and demographic metadata differed by source and by participant and was supplied without curation.

V and J lose 0 bases and 2 bases, and a span of 5 bases separates them. The CDR3 spans 13 residues, from the cysteine through the phenylalanine. Only CDR3 DNA remains: 39 bases, in frame from the first base. The germline V gene sets CDR1 to SGHRS and CDR2 to YFSETQ. The chain joins TRBV5-1 to TRBJ1-1; the D gene lacks a confident call. The sample taken for sequencing was peripheral blood. The receptor was derived from a woman over 75 with active or convalescent COVID-19. The CDR3 in this case is CASSLDRNTEAFF. The DNA sequence reads TGCGCCAGCAGCTTGGACAGAAACACTGAAGCTTTCTTT. Extended through the reference TRBV5-1 and TRBJ1-1 proteins, this CDR3 yields the full variable domain: KAGVTQTPRYLIKTRGQQVTLSCSPISGHRSVSWYQQTPGQGLQFLFEYFSETQRNKGNFPGRFSGRQFSNSRSEMNVSTLELGDSALYLCASSLDRNTEAFFGQGTRLTVV.